The 27 T cell receptor beta chains in this list originate from one sample, sequenced in a study of blood T cell repertoires in COVID-19. Assay: immunoSEQ multiplex PCR; the TCRdb copy retains only in-frame clones and omits some. The table shows a few hundred thousand clones, with roughly 88% occurring only once. Material for sequencing was peripheral blood. These receptor sequences come from a human donor in a cohort sampled during active COVID-19.

The chain carries TRBV7-2 and TRBJ2-7; perhaps TRBD2 as D (6 bases). V lost 1 base to trimming and J lost 0 bases, with 10 bases between them. Germline V lookup: CDR1 SGHTA, CDR2 FQGNSA. The CDR3 covers 15 residues. The CDR3 protein is CASSLVGRDSYEQYF. In nucleotides, the CDR3 is TGTGCCAGCAGCTTAGTGGGGCGGGACTCCTACGAGCAGTACTTC.

This clone is a singleton in its sample. V gene TRBV5-1 combines with J gene TRBJ1-1; 7 bases are a match to TRBD1. J was trimmed by 0 bases and V by 3 bases; bases with no gene match: 8. The CDR3 spans 16 residues. Germline CDR1 is SGHRS and CDR2 is YFSETQ. CDR3 DNA: TGCGCCAGCAGCTCTGACAGGGCACTTTTGAACACTGAAGCTTTCTTT. Translated, it gives CASSSDRALLNTEAFF.

Written as DNA, the CDR3 is TGTGCCAGCAGGCGACAGGTTGCGGGAACTGAAGCTTTCTTT. It is translated as CASRRQVAGTEAFF. V usage is TRBV6-6 and J usage is TRBJ1-1; tentatively, D is TRBD1 (6 bases). V lost 6 bases, J lost 5 bases, and 16 bases lay in between. Germline values: CDR1 MNHNY, CDR2 SVGAGI (reference sequence). The CDR3 is made up of 14 amino acids.

The chain has TRBV30 and TRBJ1-2; D unresolved. V dropped 0 bases and J dropped 2 bases, with 7 bases sitting between them. This CDR3 contains 13 residues. Germline lookup yields CDR1 GTSNPN and CDR2 SVGIG (reference sequence). Written as DNA, the CDR3 is TGTGCCTGGAGTGTACGGAGCAACTATGGCTACACCTTC. Its protein is CAWSVRSNYGYTF.

The chain couples TRBV7-9 to TRBJ1-4, with D tentatively TRBD1 (5 bases). CDR1 is SEHNR and CDR2 is FQNEAQ in the germline V gene (reference sequence). V lost 8 bases and J lost 8, with 6 bases in between. The CDR3 covers 10 residues. CDR3 sequence reads: CASQGEKLFF. In nucleotides, the CDR3 is TGTGCCAGCCAGGGAGAAAAACTGTTTTTT.

The V and J genes are TRBV3-1 (or the pseudogene TRBV3-2) and TRBJ1-5, with D maybe TRBD1 (5 bases). CDR3 size: 15 residues. Per germline, CDR1 LGHDT and CDR2 YNNKEL (reference sequence). Between the trimmed V and J ends, which lost 0 bases and 9 bases, there was a span of 15 bases. The CDR3 DNA reads as TGTGCCAGCAGCCAAGATGGTGAGACTAGGGGGCCCCAGCATTTT. Amino acid sequence: CASSQDGETRGPQHF.

This clone was detected only a few times. CDR3 sequence: CASSYSSGHEKLFF. The CDR3, as DNA: TGTGCCAGCAGTTACTCGTCAGGGCACGAAAAACTGTTTTTT. The rearrangement links TRBV6-5 to TRBJ1-4, with TRBD1 as a possible D gene (5 bases). CDR1 is MNHEY, CDR2 SVGAGI, per germline. The ends were cut back, 0 bases at V and 8 bases at J, with 10 bases in the middle. CDR3 size: 14 residues.

This clone was detected a few times. The chain carries TRBV6-5 and TRBJ1-6, with D uncertain. CDR1 is MNHEY and CDR2 is SVGAGI in the germline V gene. The V and J ends lost 6 bases and 4 bases respectively, with 7 bases between them. This CDR3 has 13 amino acids. DNA of the CDR3: TGTGCCAGCAGCCGGGATTATAATTCACCCCTCCACTTT. It is translated as CASSRDYNSPLHF.

V is TRBV10-3 and J is TRBJ2-2, with D perhaps TRBD1 (5 bases). The CDR3 has 15 residues. V lost 10 bases, J lost 0 bases, and 15 bases lay in between. CDR1 and CDR2 (germline): ENHRY, SYGVKD. The CDR3 bases are TGTGCCACCCGAACGACAGCGCCGAACACCGGGGAGCTGTTTTTT. Encoded protein: CATRTTAPNTGELFF.

This clone showed up just once. V is TRBV25-1 and J is TRBJ2-7, with 8 bases identical to TRBD1. Germline V gene sequence: CDR1 MGHDK, CDR2 SYGVNS. CDR3 size: 17 residues. V dropped 4 bases and J dropped 4; count of bases not matched to a gene: 15. CDR3 nucleotides: TGTGCCAGCAGTGCCATGATGGGGCAGGGGGCTGCATACGAGCAGTACTTC. It yields the protein CASSAMMGQGAAYEQYF.

This CDR3 reads CASSLGGFTQYF. In DNA form, the CDR3 reads TGTGCCAGCAGCTTGGGGGGTTTTACGCAGTATTTT. The chain uses TRBV11-3 and TRBJ2-3, with D tentatively TRBD2 (6 bases). The CDR3 is made up of 12 amino acids. V gave up 3 bases and J gave up 8 bases, with 9 bases separating them. Germline V gene lookup returns CDR1 SGHNT and CDR2 YENEEA.

The chain links TRBV6-5 to TRBJ2-1; 7 nucleotides line up with TRBD2. Trimming removed 2 bases from V and 5 bases from J; junction bases left unmatched: 3. The CDR3 length is 14 residues. CDR1 is MNHEY and CDR2 is SVGAGI in the germline V gene. The CDR3 sequence is CASSYAAGDNEQFF. CDR3 nucleotides: TGTGCCAGCAGTTACGCCGCGGGGGACAATGAGCAGTTCTTC.

The J gene is TRBJ1-2, the V gene TRBV6-6; D is possibly TRBD1 (5 bases). V lost 4 bases, J lost 6 bases, and 12 bases lay in between. This CDR3 has 13 amino acids. The germline V gene has CDR1 MNHNY and CDR2 SVGAGI (reference sequence). CDR3 DNA: TGTGCCAGCAGTTTTAGCAGGGCGGATGGCTACACCTTC. Translating it yields CASSFSRADGYTF.

The chain joins TRBV10-3 to TRBJ1-5; no clear D. CDR3 length: 12 residues. The V and J ends lost 2 bases and 7 bases respectively, with 6 bases between them. Germline V gives CDR1 ENHRY, CDR2 SYGVKD. CDR3: CAISEPSQPQHF. The CDR3 DNA reads as TGTGCCATCAGTGAGCCAAGCCAGCCCCAGCATTTT.

The chain joins TRBV27 to TRBJ2-7, with 8 bases lining up with TRBD2. Germline trimming cut 5 bases from V and 4 bases from J; bases unmatched to any gene: 10. Germline V gives CDR1 MNHEY, CDR2 SMNVEV (reference sequence). This CDR3 contains 15 residues. CDR3 DNA: TGTGCCAGCAGTGCCGGACTAGCAGAAAGGTACGAGCAGTACTTC. It yields the protein CASSAGLAERYEQYF.

The V and J genes are TRBV6-5 and TRBJ2-1; tentative D call: TRBD2 (5 bases). Germline V CDR1 and CDR2: MNHEY, SVGAGI. V gave up 3 bases and J gave up 2 bases, with 14 bases separating them. CDR3 size: 16 residues. DNA for the CDR3: TGTGCCAGCAGTTATCGCGCGGGCGACCCCTACAATGAGCAGTTCTTC. Residues: CASSYRAGDPYNEQFF.

The chain links TRBV7-2 to TRBJ2-2; no definite D call. Germline V gives CDR1 SGHTA, CDR2 FQGNSA. The CDR3 totals 15 residues. Trimming stripped 2 bases from V and 8 bases from J, with 15 bases between. In nucleotides, the CDR3 is TGTGCCAGCAGCTTACTCGGAGACCCTAGGGGGGAGCTGTTTTTT. It yields the protein CASSLLGDPRGELFF.

V is TRBV5-4 and J is TRBJ2-3; 11 positions match TRBD2. The CDR3 loop spans 16 amino acids. J gave up 5 bases and V 4 bases, and 9 bases lay outside the gene matches. In germline, CDR1 is SGHNT, CDR2 YYREEE (reference sequence). In DNA form, the CDR3 reads TGTGCCAGCAGCATAGCTAGCGGGGGGCAGGTAGATACGCAGTATTTT. As protein: CASSIASGGQVDTQYF. Supplemented by reference TRBV5-4 and TRBJ2-3, the full variable domain reads ETGVTQSPTHLIKTRGQQVTLRCSSQSGHNTVSWYQQALGQGPQFIFQYYREEENGRGNFPPRFSGLQFPNYSSELNVNALELDDSALYLCASSIASGGQVDTQYFGPGTRLTVL.

The genes are TRBV9 and TRBJ2-5, with 9 nucleotides matching TRBD2. J was trimmed by 5 bases and V by 3 bases; bases with no gene match: 5. Germline V gives CDR1 SGDLS, CDR2 YYNGEE. This CDR3 contains 14 residues. The CDR3: CASSASGVGETQYF. CDR3 DNA sequence: TGTGCCAGCAGCGCTAGCGGGGTGGGTGAGACCCAGTACTTC.

This clone was observed a single time. V and J are TRBV3-1 (or the pseudogene TRBV3-2) and TRBJ2-7; D perhaps matches TRBD1 (6 bases). In germline, CDR1 is LGHDT, CDR2 YNNKEL (reference sequence). The CDR3 contains 17 residues. Deletions cut 1 base from V and 0 bases from J, with 16 bases between. The CDR3 nucleotides read TGTGCCAGCAGCCAAGGCCGAGGGGGTCTTAGCTCCTACGAGCAGTACTTC. It specifies CASSQGRGGLSSYEQYF.

J is TRBJ1-2 and V is TRBV4-1, with TRBD1 as a possible D gene (6 bases). CDR3 length equals 15 residues. Germline CDR1 reads MGHRA; CDR2 reads YSYEKL. Trimming took 0 bases from V and 8 from J, leaving 16 bases between them. The CDR3 loop reads CASSQDSYRVKGYTF. CDR3 coding DNA: TGCGCCAGCAGCCAAGATTCATACAGGGTGAAAGGCTACACCTTC.

This rearrangement joins TRBV25-1 to TRBJ2-1, with 7 positions matching TRBD1. The CDR3 length is 14 residues. Germline-derived CDR1 and CDR2 are MGHDK and SYGVNS. Losses at the gene ends were 3 bases for V and 6 bases for J; bases not matched to a gene: 5. CDR3 region: CASSDPQGVNEQFF. CDR3 coding DNA: TGTGCCAGCAGTGACCCCCAGGGGGTCAATGAGCAGTTCTTC. Drawing the rest from reference TRBV25-1 and TRBJ2-1, the complete variable domain is EADIYQTPRYLVIGTGKKITLECSQTMGHDKMYWYQQDPGMELHLIHYSYGVNSTEKGDLSSESTVSRIRTEHFPLTLESARPSHTSQYLCASSDPQGVNEQFFGPGTRLTVL.

The rearrangement links TRBV9 to TRBJ1-1, with 9 bases aligning to TRBD1. The V and J ends lost 3 bases and 4 bases, in that order; junction bases with no gene match: 4. This CDR3 has 14 amino acids. Germline assignment: CDR1 SGDLS and CDR2 YYNGEE. The CDR3 region is CASSEQGASTEAFF. CDR3 in DNA: TGTGCCAGCAGCGAACAGGGGGCGAGCACTGAAGCTTTCTTT. The entire variable domain, with the rest obtained from reference TRBV9 and TRBJ1-1, is as follows: DSGVTQTPKHLITATGQRVTLRCSPRSGDLSVYWYQQSLDQGLQFLIQYYNGEERAKGNILERFSAQQFPDLHSELNLSSLELGDSALYFCASSEQGASTEAFFGQGTRLTVV.

The CDR3 reads CASSIRMGLLVSGSPLHF. The CDR3, as DNA: TGTGCCAGTAGTATTAGGATGGGGCTCCTGGTCTCTGGTTCACCCCTCCACTTT. The genes are TRBV19 and TRBJ1-6, with D perhaps TRBD1 (5 bases). The length of the CDR3 is 18 residues. CDR1 is LNHDA, CDR2 SQIVND, per germline (reference sequence). Trimming removed 3 bases at V and 9 bases at J, with 24 bases between.

CDR3 in amino acids: CASSSIGQGHQPQHF. The CDR3 bases are TGTGCCAGCAGTTCGATCGGACAGGGACATCAGCCCCAGCATTTT. The rearrangement joins TRBV6-2 or TRBV6-3 to TRBJ1-5; the match to TRBD1 covers 8 bases. V was clipped by 4 bases and J by 5 bases; unmatched bases: 7. The length of the CDR3 is 15 residues. The germline V gene encodes CDR1 MNHEY and CDR2 SVGEGT.

This clone was detected only a few times. The chain joins TRBV6-6 to TRBJ2-3; TRBD1 aligns across 9 bases. The CDR3 has 14 amino acids. Germline V gene sequence: CDR1 MNHNY, CDR2 SVGAGI (reference sequence). Trimming at V came to 3 bases and at J to 9 bases, leaving 7 bases not matched to a gene. This CDR3 reads CASSYGDRAGTQYF. As DNA, the CDR3 is TGTGCCAGCAGTTATGGGGACAGGGCGGGAACGCAGTATTTT.

This chain joins TRBV4-3 and TRBJ1-2; 9 bases are a match to TRBD1. The germline V gene encodes CDR1 LGHNA and CDR2 YSLEER. This CDR3 region has 16 residues. J gave up 7 bases and V 8 bases, and 17 bases lay outside the gene matches. Written as DNA, the CDR3 is TGCGCCAGCGGGAGTGGGGGGGGACAGGGCATCTTTGGCTACACCTTC. It is translated as CASGSGGGQGIFGYTF.